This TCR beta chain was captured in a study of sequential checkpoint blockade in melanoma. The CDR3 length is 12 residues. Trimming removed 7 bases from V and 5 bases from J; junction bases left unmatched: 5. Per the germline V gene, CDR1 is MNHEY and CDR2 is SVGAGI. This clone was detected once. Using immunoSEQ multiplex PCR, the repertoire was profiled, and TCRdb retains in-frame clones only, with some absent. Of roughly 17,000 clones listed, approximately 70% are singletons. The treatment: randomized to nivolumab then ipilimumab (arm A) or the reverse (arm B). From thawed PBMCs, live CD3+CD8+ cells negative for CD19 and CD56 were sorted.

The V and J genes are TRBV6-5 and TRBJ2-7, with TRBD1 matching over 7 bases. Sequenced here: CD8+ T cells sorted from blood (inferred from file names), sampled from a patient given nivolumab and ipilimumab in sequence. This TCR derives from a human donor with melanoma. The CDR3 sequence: CASTTQGDEQYF. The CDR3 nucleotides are TGTGCCAGCACCACTCAGGGGGACGAGCAGTACTTC.